This TCR beta chain is from a study of control samples from healthy donors and cancer patients. The repertoire was sequenced with immunoSEQ multiplex PCR; TCRdb's copy has only in-frame clones and lacks some. This repertoire includes approximately 190,000 clones. CDR3 length equals 14 residues. The gene calls are TRBV21-1 and TRBJ1-2; the table's D call TRBD1 went unverified against the DNA. TRBV21-1 has pseudogene status. Sample: blood. This receptor was identified in a woman aged 30 to 39 in good health. The CDR3 loop reads CASSKTTGGGGYTF. CDR3 nucleotides: TGTGCCAGCAGCAAGACCACAGGGGGCGGTGGCTACACCTTC.